These 13 T cell receptor beta chains originate from one sample sequenced in a study of a mutant IDH1 vaccine in newly diagnosed glioma. The time point here: week 23, last vaccination. It was 300 ug of mutant IDH1 20-mer peptide that made up each vaccine dose, given with topical imiquimod. These receptors have no identified antigens. TCRdb's copy holds only in-frame clones and misses some; the assay was immunoSEQ multiplex PCR. The sample has around 40,000 clones, approximately 76% seen once. The sequencing used PBMCs, collected from a glioma patient whose treatment included an IDH1 peptide vaccine. Source of these receptors: a man in his forties or fifties with glioma.

The chain links TRBV19 to TRBJ1-5, with 7 bases that match TRBD1. The CDR3 has 12 residues. V shed 5 bases and J 16 bases; nucleotides not matched to a gene: 11. The V gene's germline CDR1 is LNHDA and CDR2 SQIVND (reference sequence). CDR3 in DNA: TGTGCCAGTAGTTCCGACAGGGTGAGAAGACATTTT. Encoded protein: CASSSDRVRRHF.

The V call is TRBV7-2, the J call TRBJ2-7, with 8 bases that match TRBD2. Germline loops: CDR1 SGHTA, CDR2 FQGNSA. The CDR3 covers 15 residues. Germline trimming cut 1 base from V and 4 bases from J; bases unmatched to any gene: 6. Here the CDR3 reads CASSLDGGGSYEQYF. The CDR3 DNA sequence: TGTGCCAGCAGCTTAGACGGGGGGGGCTCTTACGAGCAGTACTTC.

The rearrangement links TRBV19 to TRBJ1-2, with D tentatively TRBD1 (6 bases). The CDR3 contains 15 residues. V lost 7 bases, J lost 7 bases, and 22 bases lay in between. Germline V gene lookup returns CDR1 LNHDA and CDR2 SQIVND (reference sequence). CDR3 amino acids: CASNPSTGSPSGYTF. Here the CDR3 DNA reads TGTGCCAGTAACCCTTCGACAGGAAGCCCATCTGGCTACACCTTC.

This clone was counted a single time. The chain links TRBV7-9 to TRBJ1-2; a possible D gene is TRBD1 (6 bases). Germline V CDR1 and CDR2: SEHNR, FQNEAQ (reference sequence). The CDR3 has 14 residues. V was clipped by 1 base and J by 4 bases, with 10 bases between them. The CDR3 is CASSLEGDTYGYTF. The CDR3 region has the DNA TGTGCCAGCAGCTTAGAAGGGGACACCTATGGCTACACCTTC. Complete variable domain (other parts from reference TRBV7-9 and TRBJ1-2): DTGVSQNPRHKITKRGQNVTFRCDPISEHNRLYWYRQTLGQGPEFLTYFQNEAQLEKSRLLSDRFSAERPKGSFSTLEIQRTEQGDSAMYLCASSLEGDTYGYTFGSGTRLTVV.

The genes are TRBV7-9 and TRBJ2-7; maybe TRBD1 (5 bases). The V end was cut by 5 bases, the J end by 2 bases, with 13 bases between. CDR3 length: 14 amino acids. Germline values: CDR1 SEHNR, CDR2 FQNEAQ (reference sequence). The CDR3 reads CASSQTETAYEQYF. DNA of the CDR3: TGTGCCAGCAGCCAGACAGAGACGGCCTACGAGCAGTACTTC.

This clone is deemed medium-sized. The chain carries TRBV4-1 and TRBJ1-2; TRBD1 aligns across 10 bases. Per the germline V gene, CDR1 is MGHRA and CDR2 is YSYEKL. V dropped 4 bases and J dropped 2; count of bases not matched to a gene: 4. The CDR3 runs 15 residues. The CDR3 DNA sequence: TGCGCCAGCAGCCTAGACAGGGGGCGCAACTATGGCTACACCTTC. Translation gives CASSLDRGRNYGYTF.

V gene TRBV5-1 combines with J gene TRBJ2-7; D possibly corresponds to TRBD2 (7 bases). Germline CDR1 and CDR2: SGHRS and YFSETQ. V was trimmed by 0 bases and J by 5 bases, leaving 15 bases between them. There are 15 residues in the CDR3. The chain's CDR3 is CASSLVGGGKDEQYF. CDR3 in DNA: TGCGCCAGCAGCTTGGTGGGGGGGGGCAAAGACGAGCAGTACTTC.

In this sample, this clone turned up once. The V and J genes are TRBV5-4 and TRBJ2-1; 7 bases line up with TRBD1. The CDR3 has 13 amino acids. CDR1 and CDR2 (germline): SGHNT, YYREEE (reference sequence). V lost 2 bases, J lost 9 bases, and 5 bases stayed unmatched. CDR3 protein: CASSFGQELEQFF. The CDR3 DNA reads TGTGCCAGCAGCTTCGGACAGGAACTTGAGCAGTTCTTC. The full variable domain, its missing parts supplied by reference TRBV5-4 and TRBJ2-1, is ETGVTQSPTHLIKTRGQQVTLRCSSQSGHNTVSWYQQALGQGPQFIFQYYREEENGRGNFPPRFSGLQFPNYSSELNVNALELDDSALYLCASSFGQELEQFFGPGTRLTVL.

The chain links TRBV10-2 to TRBJ1-5; D gene unclear. The CDR3 loop spans 14 amino acids. Trimming shortened V by 3 bases and J by 0 bases, and 6 bases separated the two germline ends. In germline, CDR1 is WSHSY, CDR2 SAAADI. The CDR3 loop reads CASSDRISNQPQHF. Here the CDR3 DNA reads TGCGCCAGCAGTGACCGGATTAGCAATCAGCCCCAGCATTTT.

V is TRBV5-1 and J is TRBJ2-7; D is ambiguous. V dropped 3 bases and J dropped 7 bases, with 14 bases sitting between them. Germline CDR1 and CDR2: SGHRS and YFSETQ. The CDR3 spans 13 residues. CDR3 nucleotide sequence: TGCGCCAGCAGCTCCCACATCCTTAGTGAGCAGTACTTC. This gives the protein CASSSHILSEQYF.

The V gene is TRBV7-9, the J gene TRBJ2-1; 9 bases agree with TRBD1. Germline loops: CDR1 SEHNR, CDR2 FQNEAQ (reference sequence). This CDR3 is built from 15 residues. With V trimmed by 3 bases and J by 4 bases, 4 bases remained unmatched. Here the CDR3 reads CASSLGTGPYNEQFF. The CDR3 bases are TGTGCCAGCAGCTTGGGGACAGGGCCTTACAATGAGCAGTTCTTC.

The chain couples TRBV5-1 to TRBJ2-3; D is ambiguous. With 2 bases removed from V and 5 bases from J, the gap between germline ends came to 9 bases. Germline values: CDR1 SGHRS, CDR2 YFSETQ. The CDR3 sequence is 13 residues long. The DNA for the CDR3 is TGCGCCAGCAGCTTCCGGATAGGAGATACGCAGTATTTT. As protein: CASSFRIGDTQYF.

V and J are TRBV18 and TRBJ2-5, with 10 bases aligning to TRBD2. J was trimmed by 1 base and V by 3 bases; bases with no gene match: 8. The length of the CDR3 is 17 residues. Per the germline V gene, CDR1 is KGHSH and CDR2 is LQKENI. The CDR3 is CASSPLPSGGIQETQYF. The CDR3 DNA is TGTGCCAGCTCACCCCTGCCTAGCGGGGGTATCCAAGAGACCCAGTACTTC.